Listed below are T cell receptor beta chains from one sample, sequenced in a study of T cells after posttransplantation cyclophosphamide. TCRdb keeps only in-frame clones here, not all; method: immunoSEQ multiplex PCR. In the table there are around 7,000 clones, about 90% of which are singletons. Sequences were derived from PBMCs, sampled approximately 190 weeks after allogeneic stem cell transplant with posttransplant cyclophosphamide. These receptor sequences come from a female patient between 50 and 59 years old who received an allogeneic stem cell transplant from a related donor, was CMV-positive, and had no GVHD. The graft donor may be the source of some T cells. The CDR3 runs from the conserved cysteine through the conserved F or W. A D gene is named only where the DNA matches it firmly. Expanded clones get a size class; other rows say once, few or many, or leave the size out.

j_gene | d_gene | v_gene | abundance | CDR3nt | CDR3aa
TRBJ2-3 | NA | TRBV27 | NA | TGTGCCAGCAGTTTACAGGGATTGCTCACAGATACGCAGTATTTT | CASSLQGLLTDTQYF
TRBJ1-5 | TRBD1 | TRBV15 | NA | TGTGCCACCAGAAACCCGGGACAGGGGGCCGGGCAGCCCCAGCATTTT | CATRNPGQGAGQPQHF
TRBJ1-1 | NA | TRBV7-3 | few | TGTGCCAGCAGCTTAAATTTCGTTGAAGCTTTCTTT | CASSLNFVEAFF
TRBJ2-3 | NA | TRBV30 | NA | TGTGCCTACGGGCAGGGTAGTACGCAGTATTTT | CAYGQGSTQYF
TRBJ2-1 | TRBD2 | TRBV25-1 | NA | TGTGCCACCCACCGGACTAGCGGGAGCAGTGAGCAGTTCTTC | CATHRTSGSSEQFF
TRBJ2-1 | NA | TRBV27 | NA | TGTGCCAGCTGCGACAGGCCTTACAATGAGCAGTTCTTC | CASCDRPYNEQFF
TRBJ1-1 | NA | TRBV9 | NA | TGTGCCAGCAGCTTTGGGGGCGCAGGCACTGAAGCTTTCTTT | CASSFGGAGTEAFF
TRBJ1-1 | TRBD1 | TRBV10-3 | NA | TGTGCCATCAGAACAGGGGCCCTGAACACTGAAGCTTTCTTT | CAIRTGALNTEAFF
TRBJ1-5 | NA | TRBV19 | NA | TGTGCCAGTAAGGAAGGGAGCCAGCCCCAGCATTTT | CASKEGSQPQHF
TRBJ1-1 | NA | TRBV30 | NA | TGTGCCTGGAGTGTGGCCAGGGACACTGAAGCTTTCTTT | CAWSVARDTEAFF
TRBJ2-7 | TRBD1 | TRBV5-5 | NA | TGTGCCAGCAGCTGGGGGACAGAGTTTTACGAGCAGTACTTC | CASSWGTEFYEQYF
TRBJ2-7 | TRBD2 | TRBV10-3 | NA | TGTGCCATCAGGAGACTAGCGGGATCCTACGAGCAGTACTTC | CAIRRLAGSYEQYF
TRBJ2-3 | NA | TRBV7-2 | NA | TGTGCCAGCAGCTTTGAGCGGGCAGATACGCAGTATTTT | CASSFERADTQYF
TRBJ1-5 | TRBD1 | TRBV6-5 | NA | TGTGCCAGCAGTTGGACAGGGAAACTCAATCAGCCCCAGCATTTT | CASSWTGKLNQPQHF
TRBJ1-5 | NA | TRBV28 | NA | TGTGCCAGCAGTTTGGGCAGTAGCAATCAGCCCCAGCATTTT | CASSLGSSNQPQHF